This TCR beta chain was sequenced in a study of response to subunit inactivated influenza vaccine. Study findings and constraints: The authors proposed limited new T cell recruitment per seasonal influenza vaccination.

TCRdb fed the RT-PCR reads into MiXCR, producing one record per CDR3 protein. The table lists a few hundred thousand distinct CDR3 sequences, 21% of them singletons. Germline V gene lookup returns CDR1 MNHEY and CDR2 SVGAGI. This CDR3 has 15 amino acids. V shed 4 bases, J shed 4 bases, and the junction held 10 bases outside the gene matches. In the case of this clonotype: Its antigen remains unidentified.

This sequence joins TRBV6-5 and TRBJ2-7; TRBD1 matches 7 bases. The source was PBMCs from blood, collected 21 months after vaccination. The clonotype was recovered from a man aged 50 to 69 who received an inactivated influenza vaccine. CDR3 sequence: CASSLARQGAYEQYF. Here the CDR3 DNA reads TGTGCCAGCAGTTTAGCTCGACAGGGCGCTTACGAGCAGTACTTC.